The 27 T cell receptor beta chains below come from one sample, sequenced in a study of cytomegalovirus exposure and HLA in healthy donors. The method was immunoSEQ multiplex PCR; TCRdb's version includes in-frame clones alone and lacks a portion of them. Of roughly 190,000 clones listed, about nine tenths are singletons. Sequencing was performed on PBMCs. These receptors were obtained from a man aged 25 to 45 in good health and CMV-seropositive.

The chain combines TRBV4-1 with TRBJ1-1, with D maybe TRBD1 (5 bases). V dropped 4 bases and J dropped 6 bases, with 15 bases sitting between them. Germline V lookup: CDR1 MGHRA, CDR2 YSYEKL. The CDR3 totals 14 residues. CDR3 residues: CASSPLGPTSEAFF. The CDR3 DNA is TGCGCCAGCAGCCCCCTGGGGCCCACATCTGAAGCTTTCTTT.

The chain employs TRBV9 and TRBJ1-5; unclear D gene. The V gene lost 4 bases and the J gene lost 5 bases, with 10 bases spanning the gap. Germline CDR1 and CDR2: SGDLS and YYNGEE. This CDR3 has 13 residues. The CDR3 spells CASSPRSDQPQHF. The CDR3 nucleotides read TGTGCCAGCAGCCCGAGAAGCGATCAGCCCCAGCATTTT. The full variable domain, in which reference TRBV9 and TRBJ1-5 provide the parts outside the CDR3, is DSGVTQTPKHLITATGQRVTLRCSPRSGDLSVYWYQQSLDQGLQFLIQYYNGEERAKGNILERFSAQQFPDLHSELNLSSLELGDSALYFCASSPRSDQPQHFGDGTRLSIL.

J is TRBJ1-2 and V is TRBV6-6; D possibly corresponds to TRBD1 (6 bases). V lost 5 bases, J lost 2 bases, and 9 bases lay in between. The CDR3 length is 13 residues. CDR1 MNHNY and CDR2 SVGAGI come from the germline V gene (reference sequence). CDR3: CASSSTGNYGYTF. CDR3 in DNA: TGTGCCAGCAGTAGCACAGGGAACTATGGCTACACCTTC.

This clone was found a few times. This rearrangement joins TRBV27 to TRBJ2-2; no firm D call. Germline V gives CDR1 MNHEY, CDR2 SMNVEV (reference sequence). CDR3 size: 14 residues. Trimming shortened V by 5 bases and J by 4 bases, and 11 bases separated the two germline ends. CDR3 sequence (DNA): TGTGCCAGCAGTCCCTTGAGTAGCACCGGGGAGCTGTTTTTT. Amino acid sequence: CASSPLSSTGELFF.

This clone occurred a few times. The rearrangement links TRBV28 to TRBJ2-7; D remains ambiguous. The CDR3 spans 11 residues. The germline V gene encodes CDR1 MDHEN and CDR2 SYDVKM. Deletions cut 3 bases from V and 3 bases from J, with 3 bases between. CDR3 nucleotide sequence: TGTGCCAGCAGTTTTAACTACGAGCAGTACTTC. Residues: CASSFNYEQYF. Drawing the rest from reference TRBV28 and TRBJ2-7, the complete variable domain is DVKVTQSSRYLVKRTGEKVFLECVQDMDHENMFWYRQDPGLGLRLIYFSYDVKMKEKGDIPEGYSVSREKKERFSLILESASTNQTSMYLCASSFNYEQYFGPGTRLTVT.

The rearrangement joins TRBV7-2 to TRBJ1-3, with 9 bases identical to TRBD1. Germline V gene data show CDR1 as SGHTA and CDR2 as FQGNSA. The CDR3 runs 16 residues. The ends lost 1 base at V and 4 bases at J; junction bases unmatched: 5. CDR3 coding DNA: TGTGCCAGCAGCTTAGGTGGGACAGGGATCGGAAACACCATATATTTT. It specifies CASSLGGTGIGNTIYF.

This chain connects TRBV6-5 to TRBJ1-1, with a possible D match to TRBD1 (6 bases). The CDR3 has 15 amino acids. Trimming shortened V by 6 bases and J by 3 bases, and 17 bases separated the two germline ends. CDR1 and CDR2 from the germline V gene are MNHEY and SVGAGI. CDR3 sequence (DNA): TGTGCCAGCAGCCAAGGGGGGGGTACTGACACTGAAGCTTTCTTT. Residues: CASSQGGGTDTEAFF.

The chain is built from TRBV7-2 and TRBJ2-5; perhaps TRBD2 as D (6 bases). Germline CDR1 reads SGHTA; CDR2 reads FQGNSA. V lost 1 base to trimming and J lost 2 bases, with 14 bases between them. The CDR3 runs to 16 residues. The CDR3 is CASSLEGTAGQETQYF. CDR3 DNA sequence: TGTGCCAGCAGCTTAGAGGGAACGGCGGGGCAAGAGACCCAGTACTTC. Together with reference TRBV7-2 and TRBJ2-5, the CDR3 gives the full variable domain: GAGVSQSPSNKVTEKGKDVELRCDPISGHTALYWYRQSLGQGLEFLIYFQGNSAPDKSGLPSDRFSAERTGGSVSTLTIQRTQQEDSAVYLCASSLEGTAGQETQYFGPGTRLLVL.

The CDR3 sequence is CASSLAPEGYEQYF. Written as DNA, the CDR3 is TGTGCCAGCAGCTTAGCCCCAGAGGGCTACGAGCAGTACTTC. V gene TRBV7-6 combines with J gene TRBJ2-5, with D perhaps matching TRBD2 (5 bases). The closer fit of TRBJ2-7 to the DNA end suggests the J call may be wrong. The CDR3 contains 14 residues. Germline values: CDR1 SGHVS, CDR2 FNYEAQ.

The chain combines TRBV4-3 with TRBJ2-6; D gene uncertain. The germline V gene has CDR1 LGHNA and CDR2 YSLEER. The ends were cut back, 0 bases at V and 4 bases at J, with 10 bases in the middle. There are 16 residues in the CDR3. This CDR3 reads CASSQDWGGGANVLTF. The CDR3 DNA is TGCGCCAGCAGCCAAGATTGGGGTGGAGGGGCCAACGTCCTGACTTTC.

This CDR3 reads CASSHFGLAGDTQYF. As DNA, the CDR3 is TGTGCCAGCAGCCACTTCGGGCTAGCAGGAGATACGCAGTATTTT. The chain recombines TRBV7-9 with TRBJ2-3; D may be TRBD2 (5 bases). V lost 5 bases, J lost 5 bases, and 17 bases lay in between. Germline V gene lookup returns CDR1 SEHNR and CDR2 FQNEAQ (reference sequence). CDR3 length: 15 amino acids. The full variable domain, rest sourced from reference TRBV7-9 and TRBJ2-3, is DTGVSQNPRHKITKRGQNVTFRCDPISEHNRLYWYRQTLGQGPEFLTYFQNEAQLEKSRLLSDRFSAERPKGSFSTLEIQRTEQGDSAMYLCASSHFGLAGDTQYFGPGTRLTVL.

The chain employs TRBV27 and TRBJ2-3; D is possibly TRBD2 (7 bases). V was cut by 2 bases and J by 5 bases, with 17 bases left in between. Germline lookup yields CDR1 MNHEY and CDR2 SMNVEV (reference sequence). The CDR3 loop spans 16 amino acids. CDR3 amino acids: CASSLQGRPGGDTQYF. In DNA form, the CDR3 reads TGTGCCAGCAGTTTACAGGGGCGGCCGGGGGGAGATACGCAGTATTTT.

J is TRBJ1-4 and V is TRBV4-1; D not certain. CDR1 is MGHRA, CDR2 YSYEKL, per germline. Deletions cut 3 bases from V and 0 bases from J, with 8 bases between. The CDR3 is 15 residues long. CDR3 sequence: CASSQSVPTNEKLFF. The CDR3 DNA reads TGCGCCAGCAGCCAGTCAGTACCAACTAATGAAAAACTGTTTTTT.

The chain couples TRBV4-1 to TRBJ1-5, with 10 bases matching TRBD1. In germline, CDR1 is MGHRA, CDR2 YSYEKL. The CDR3 contains 15 residues. J was trimmed by 5 bases and V by 4 bases; bases with no gene match: 5. CDR3 in DNA: TGCGCCAGCAGCCCCGGGACAGGGGATTATCAGCCCCAGCATTTT. It encodes CASSPGTGDYQPQHF.

This chain joins TRBV18 and TRBJ1-2; weak D call: TRBD1 (5 bases). Trimming stripped 2 bases from V and 5 bases from J, with 12 bases between. Germline CDR1 reads KGHSH; CDR2 reads LQKENI. The CDR3 is made up of 14 amino acids. The CDR3 sequence: CASSPSGTDYGYTF. In DNA, the CDR3 is TGTGCCAGCTCACCATCCGGGACGGATTATGGCTACACCTTC. Supplemented by reference TRBV18 and TRBJ1-2, the full variable domain reads NAGVMQNPRHLVRRRGQEARLRCSPMKGHSHVYWYRQLPEEGLKFMVYLQKENIIDESGMPKERFSAEFPKEGPSILRIQQVVRGDSAAYFCASSPSGTDYGYTFGSGTRLTVV.

V is TRBV9 and J is TRBJ1-5, with 8 nucleotides matching TRBD1. The germline V gene has CDR1 SGDLS and CDR2 YYNGEE. The CDR3 contains 15 residues. V lost 3 bases and J lost 5; bases outside the gene matches: 7. CDR3 sequence reads: CASSEMDRADQPQHF. The CDR3 DNA sequence: TGTGCCAGCAGCGAGATGGACAGGGCGGATCAGCCCCAGCATTTT.

V usage is TRBV4-3 and J usage is TRBJ2-1, with D possibly being TRBD2 (5 bases). There are 14 residues in the CDR3. Germline-derived CDR1 and CDR2 are LGHNA and YSLEER. Trimming took 1 base from V and 6 from J, leaving 10 bases between them. The chain's CDR3 is CASSQATEGNEQFF. As DNA, the CDR3 is TGCGCCAGCAGCCAAGCCACAGAGGGCAATGAGCAGTTCTTC.

The V call is TRBV4-1, the J call TRBJ2-2; 9 bases agree with TRBD1. The V and J ends lost 5 bases and 4 bases, in that order; junction bases with no gene match: 5. This CDR3 comprises 15 residues. The germline V gene encodes CDR1 MGHRA and CDR2 YSYEKL. The CDR3 region has the DNA TGCGCCAGCAGCTTCCGGACAGGGGTCACCGGGGAGCTGTTTTTT. Its translation: CASSFRTGVTGELFF.

This chain joins TRBV5-6 and TRBJ2-7, with D maybe TRBD1 (6 bases). From germline, CDR1 is SGHDT and CDR2 YYEEEE. The CDR3 is 16 amino acids. The V end was cut by 4 bases, the J end by 0 bases, with 17 bases between. CDR3 in amino acids: CASSRPNPDSSYEQYF. In nucleotides, the CDR3 is TGTGCCAGCAGCCGACCAAATCCGGACAGCTCCTACGAGCAGTACTTC. The full variable domain, in which reference TRBV5-6 and TRBJ2-7 provide the parts outside the CDR3, is DAGVTQSPTHLIKTRGQQVTLRCSPKSGHDTVSWYQQALGQGPQFIFQYYEEEERQRGNFPDRFSGHQFPNYSSELNVNALLLGDSALYLCASSRPNPDSSYEQYFGPGTRLTVT.

The chain couples TRBV7-2 to TRBJ2-2; D perhaps matches TRBD1 (6 bases). Germline values: CDR1 SGHTA, CDR2 FQGNSA. This CDR3 comprises 14 residues. The germline V and J ends were trimmed by 5 bases and 3 bases, with 10 bases remaining between them. The CDR3 reads CASSPRQDTGELFF. Written as DNA, the CDR3 is TGTGCCAGCAGCCCGAGACAGGACACCGGGGAGCTGTTTTTT.

As to this clone: In the same sample, other DNA sequences code for this CDR3. The V gene is TRBV6-5, the J gene TRBJ1-1, with unresolved D. The germline V gene encodes CDR1 MNHEY and CDR2 SVGAGI. V shed 2 bases and J shed 1 base, with 5 bases lying between them. The CDR3 sequence is 13 residues long. CDR3 loop: CASSYEGNTEAFF. The CDR3 nucleotides read TGTGCCAGCAGTTACGAAGGGAACACTGAAGCTTTCTTT.

V usage is TRBV29-1 and J usage is TRBJ2-5; D not certain. Between the trimmed V and J ends, which lost 5 bases and 1 base, there was a span of 8 bases. Germline V CDR1 and CDR2: SQVTM, ANQGSEA. This CDR3 is 12 amino acids long. The DNA for the CDR3 is TGCAGCGTTCACAGTTCCCAAGAGACCCAGTACTTC. Protein: CSVHSSQETQYF.

In this sample, this clone turned up once. The J gene is TRBJ1-2, the V gene TRBV28, with D hard to call. This CDR3 has 13 amino acids. Germline loops: CDR1 MDHEN, CDR2 SYDVKM. Trimming removed 0 bases from V and 0 bases from J, with 2 bases in between. CDR3 nucleotide sequence: TGTGCCAGCAGTTTATGGGCTAACTATGGCTACACCTTC. The encoded protein is CASSLWANYGYTF.

This clone was found a few times. The chain has TRBV7-2 and TRBJ1-1; tentatively, D is TRBD1 (6 bases). Trimming pared 4 bases from V and 2 bases from J, leaving 14 bases between. The CDR3 is made up of 15 amino acids. The germline V gene encodes CDR1 SGHTA and CDR2 FQGNSA. CDR3 in amino acids: CASSSTQGQNTEAFF. In DNA form, the CDR3 reads TGTGCCAGCAGCTCGACCCAGGGACAAAACACTGAAGCTTTCTTT.

This chain connects TRBV6-1 to TRBJ2-5; D perhaps matches TRBD1 (5 bases). The germline CDR1 and CDR2 sequences are MNHNS and SASEGT. V gave up 2 bases and J gave up 4 bases, with 8 bases separating them. The CDR3 runs 13 residues. Here the CDR3 reads CASSEPRVETQYF. CDR3 bases: TGTGCCAGCAGTGAACCCAGGGTAGAGACCCAGTACTTC.

The chain uses TRBV19 and TRBJ1-5; 7 bases line up with TRBD1. CDR3 size: 13 residues. CDR1 and CDR2 from the germline V gene are LNHDA and SQIVND (reference sequence). V dropped 6 bases and J dropped 4; count of bases not matched to a gene: 3. CDR3 region: CASSQQGNQPQHF. The CDR3 bases are TGTGCCAGTAGCCAACAGGGGAATCAGCCCCAGCATTTT.

The chain uses TRBV5-6 and TRBJ1-4; 7 bases align to TRBD1. Per the germline V gene, CDR1 is SGHDT and CDR2 is YYEEEE. The CDR3 is made up of 15 amino acids. Unmatched junction bases numbered 6, after V lost 4 bases and J lost 3 bases. CDR3 amino acids: CASSTRQGSNEKLFF. The CDR3 DNA is TGTGCCAGCAGCACGCGACAGGGATCTAATGAAAAACTGTTTTTT.